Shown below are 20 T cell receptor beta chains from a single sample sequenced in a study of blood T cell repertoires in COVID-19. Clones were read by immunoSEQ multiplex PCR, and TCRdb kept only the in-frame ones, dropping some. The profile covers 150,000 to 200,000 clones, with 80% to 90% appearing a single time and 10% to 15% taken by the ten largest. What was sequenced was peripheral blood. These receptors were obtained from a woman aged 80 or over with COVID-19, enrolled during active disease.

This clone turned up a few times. DNA of the CDR3: TGTGCCAGCAGCCTGACAGGGGGCTTCACCTACGAGCAGTACTTC. Amino acid sequence: CASSLTGGFTYEQYF. The rearrangement joins TRBV3-1 (or the pseudogene TRBV3-2) to TRBJ2-7; 10 bases match TRBD1. The V and J ends lost 4 bases and 2 bases, in that order; junction bases with no gene match: 5. Germline V gene sequence: CDR1 LGHDT, CDR2 YNNKEL (reference sequence). The CDR3 extends over 15 amino acids.

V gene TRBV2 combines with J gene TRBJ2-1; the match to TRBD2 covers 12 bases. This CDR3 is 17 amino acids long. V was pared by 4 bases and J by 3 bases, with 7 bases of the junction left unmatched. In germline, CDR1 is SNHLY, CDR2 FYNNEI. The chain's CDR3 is CASSALAGGVIYNEQFF. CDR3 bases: TGTGCCAGCAGTGCACTAGCGGGAGGTGTCATCTACAATGAGCAGTTCTTC. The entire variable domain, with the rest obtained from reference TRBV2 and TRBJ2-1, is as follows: EPEVTQTPSHQVTQMGQEVILRCVPISNHLYFYWYRQILGQKVEFLVSFYNNEISEKSEIFDDQFSVERPDGSNFTLKIRSTKLEDSAMYFCASSALAGGVIYNEQFFGPGTRLTVL.

The CDR3 DNA follows: TGTGCCAGCAGCGTCCAACAGGGGGTCTATGGCTACACCTTC. Translating it yields CASSVQQGVYGYTF. The chain recombines TRBV9 with TRBJ1-2; 8 positions match TRBD1. The V and J ends lost 2 bases and 4 bases, in that order; junction bases with no gene match: 4. Germline lookup yields CDR1 SGDLS and CDR2 YYNGEE. This CDR3 has 14 amino acids.

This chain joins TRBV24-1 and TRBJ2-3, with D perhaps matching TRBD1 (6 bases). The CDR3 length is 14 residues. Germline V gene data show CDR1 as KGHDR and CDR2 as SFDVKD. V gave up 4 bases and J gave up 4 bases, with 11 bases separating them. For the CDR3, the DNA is TGTGCCACCAGTGACTCCGGACAGTCAGATACGCAGTATTTT. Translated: CATSDSGQSDTQYF.

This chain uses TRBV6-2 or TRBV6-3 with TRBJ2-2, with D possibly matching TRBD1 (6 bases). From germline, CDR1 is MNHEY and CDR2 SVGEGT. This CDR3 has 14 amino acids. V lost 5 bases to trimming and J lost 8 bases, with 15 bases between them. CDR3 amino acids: CASSRDISSGELFF. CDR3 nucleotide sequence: TGTGCCAGCAGTCGGGACATATCGTCTGGGGAGCTGTTTTTT.

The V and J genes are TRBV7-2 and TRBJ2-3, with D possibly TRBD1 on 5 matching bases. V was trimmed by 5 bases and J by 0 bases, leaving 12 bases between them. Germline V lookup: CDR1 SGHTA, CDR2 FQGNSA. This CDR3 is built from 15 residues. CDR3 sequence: CASSVMTASTDTQYF. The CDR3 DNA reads TGTGCCAGCAGCGTTATGACAGCTAGCACAGATACGCAGTATTTT.

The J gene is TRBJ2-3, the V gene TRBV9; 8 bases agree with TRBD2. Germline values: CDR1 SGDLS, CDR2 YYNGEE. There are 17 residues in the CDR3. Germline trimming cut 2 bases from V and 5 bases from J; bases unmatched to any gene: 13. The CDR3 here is CASSVNSGGGPGDTQYF. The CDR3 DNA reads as TGTGCCAGCAGCGTTAATAGTGGCGGGGGGCCGGGAGATACGCAGTATTTT.

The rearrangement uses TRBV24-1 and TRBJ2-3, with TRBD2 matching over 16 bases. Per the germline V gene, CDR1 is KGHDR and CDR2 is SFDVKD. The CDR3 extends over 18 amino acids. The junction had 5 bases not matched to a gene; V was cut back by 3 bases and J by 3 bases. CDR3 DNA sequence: TGTGCCACCAGTGATAGAGGGACTAGCGGGGGGGCAACAGATACGCAGTATTTT. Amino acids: CATSDRGTSGGATDTQYF.

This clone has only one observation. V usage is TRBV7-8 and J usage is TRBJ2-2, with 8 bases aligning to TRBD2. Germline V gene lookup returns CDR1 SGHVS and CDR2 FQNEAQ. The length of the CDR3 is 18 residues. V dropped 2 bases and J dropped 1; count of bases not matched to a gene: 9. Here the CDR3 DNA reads TGTGCCAGCAGCTTAAGCGGGGGCCTTTACATGAACACCGGGGAGCTGTTTTTT. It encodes CASSLSGGLYMNTGELFF.

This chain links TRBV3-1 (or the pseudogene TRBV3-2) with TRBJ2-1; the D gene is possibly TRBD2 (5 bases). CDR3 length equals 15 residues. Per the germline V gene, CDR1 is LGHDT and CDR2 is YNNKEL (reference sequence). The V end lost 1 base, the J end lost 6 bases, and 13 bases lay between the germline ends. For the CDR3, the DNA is TGTGCCAGCAGCCAAGGAACGGGGTTTGGCAATGAGCAGTTCTTC. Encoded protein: CASSQGTGFGNEQFF.

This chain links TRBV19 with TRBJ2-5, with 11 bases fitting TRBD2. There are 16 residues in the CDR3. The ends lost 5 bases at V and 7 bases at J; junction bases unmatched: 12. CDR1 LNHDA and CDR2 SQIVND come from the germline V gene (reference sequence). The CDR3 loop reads CASSELIAGGPGTQYF. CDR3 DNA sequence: TGTGCCAGTAGTGAACTTATAGCGGGGGGGCCCGGGACCCAGTACTTC.

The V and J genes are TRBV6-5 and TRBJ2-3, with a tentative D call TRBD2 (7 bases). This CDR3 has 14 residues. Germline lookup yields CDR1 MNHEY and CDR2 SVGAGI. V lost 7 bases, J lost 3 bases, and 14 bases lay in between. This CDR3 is CASMWTAGTDTQYF. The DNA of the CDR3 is TGTGCCAGCATGTGGACAGCGGGGACAGATACGCAGTATTTT.

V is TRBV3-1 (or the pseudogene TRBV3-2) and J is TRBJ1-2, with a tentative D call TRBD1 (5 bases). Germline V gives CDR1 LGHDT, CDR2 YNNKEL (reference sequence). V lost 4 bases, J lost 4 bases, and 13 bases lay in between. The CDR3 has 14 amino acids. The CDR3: CASSPQGSIYGYTF. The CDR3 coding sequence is TGTGCCAGCAGCCCCCAGGGTTCCATCTATGGCTACACCTTC.

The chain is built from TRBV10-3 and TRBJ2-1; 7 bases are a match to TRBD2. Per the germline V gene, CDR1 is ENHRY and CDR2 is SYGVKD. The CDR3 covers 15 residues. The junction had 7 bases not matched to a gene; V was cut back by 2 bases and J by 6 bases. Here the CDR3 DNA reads TGTGCCATCAGTGAGCCCGGAATAGCGGGCAATGAGCAGTTCTTC. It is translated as CAISEPGIAGNEQFF.

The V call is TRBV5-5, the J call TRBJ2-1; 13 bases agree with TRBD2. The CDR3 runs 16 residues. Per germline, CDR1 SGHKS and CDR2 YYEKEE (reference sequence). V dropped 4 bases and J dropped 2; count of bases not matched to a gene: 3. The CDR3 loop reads CASSLGLAGAYNEQFF. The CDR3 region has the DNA TGTGCCAGCAGCCTCGGACTAGCGGGGGCCTACAATGAGCAGTTCTTC.

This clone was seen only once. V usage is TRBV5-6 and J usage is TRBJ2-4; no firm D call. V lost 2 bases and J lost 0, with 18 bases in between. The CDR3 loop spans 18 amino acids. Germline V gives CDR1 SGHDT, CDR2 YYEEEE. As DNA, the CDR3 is TGTGCCAGCAGCTTTTCCCTCGGGTCACAACTAGCCAAAAACATTCAGTACTTC. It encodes CASSFSLGSQLAKNIQYF.

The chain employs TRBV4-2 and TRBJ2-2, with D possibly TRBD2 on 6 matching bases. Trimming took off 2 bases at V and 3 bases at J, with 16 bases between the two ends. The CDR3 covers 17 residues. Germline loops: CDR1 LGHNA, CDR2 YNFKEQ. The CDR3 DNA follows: TGTGCCAGCAGCCAATCCCGGGACTTCGTTTACACCGGGGAGCTGTTTTTT. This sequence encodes CASSQSRDFVYTGELFF.

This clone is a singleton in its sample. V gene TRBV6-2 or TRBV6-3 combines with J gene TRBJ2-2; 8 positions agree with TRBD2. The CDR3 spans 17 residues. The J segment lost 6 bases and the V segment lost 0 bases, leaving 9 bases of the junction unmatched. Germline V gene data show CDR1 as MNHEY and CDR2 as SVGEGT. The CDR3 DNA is TGTGCCAGCAGTTACTCGAACCTTATCGGGGGGGCCGGGGAGCTGTTTTTT. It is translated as CASSYSNLIGGAGELFF.

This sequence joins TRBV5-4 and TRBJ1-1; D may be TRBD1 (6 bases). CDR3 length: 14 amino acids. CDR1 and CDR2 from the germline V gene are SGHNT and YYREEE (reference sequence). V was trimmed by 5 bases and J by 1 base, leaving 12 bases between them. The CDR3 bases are TGTGCCAGCAGGAGGGGGGGGGCGAACACTGAAGCTTTCTTT. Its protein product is CASRRGGANTEAFF.

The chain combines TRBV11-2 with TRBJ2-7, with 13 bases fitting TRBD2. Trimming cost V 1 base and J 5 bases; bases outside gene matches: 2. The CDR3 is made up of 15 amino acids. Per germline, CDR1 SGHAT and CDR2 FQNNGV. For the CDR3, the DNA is TGTGCCAGCAGCTTAGGCGGACTAGCGGGAGACGAGCAGTACTTC. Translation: CASSLGGLAGDEQYF.